The rows below give T cell receptor beta chains drawn from one sample of a study of cytomegalovirus exposure and HLA in healthy donors. Produced via immunoSEQ multiplex PCR; TCRdb's table is partial and in-frame only. Altogether over 150,000 clones are present, roughly nine tenths being singletons, with the ten largest covering 0.65% to 0.9%. Sequenced sample: PBMCs. The receptors come from a woman in her twenties or thirties in good health and CMV-seronegative. Each CDR3 is given without its conserved first and last residue.

TRBV28 | ASWDSTTGELF
TRBV18 | ASSPLGGEKTQY
TRBV5-6 | ASSPDTSTDTQY
TRBV21-1 | ASSSQTCLGGNTIY
TRBV27 | ASSSGPRSYNEQF
TRBV4-3 | ASSQDLGQSYEQY
TRBV23-1 | ASSQRTGVTEAF
TRBV15 | ATSRDPTSGRRDEQF
TRBV10-3 | AISPGQGIHEQY
TRBV5-1 | ASSLTSGYEQY
TRBV5-1 | ASSLRTGSQNTEAF
TRBV25-1 | ASSASRGLEAF
TRBV6-6 | ASSPQRGGEQY
TRBV28 | ASSPFRDRGTYEQY
TRBV19 | ASSWLAGEQF
TRBV5-5 | ASSPGHIYEQY
TRBV6-6 | ASSFDRGSYNEQF
TRBV27 | ASSYWAGQGGSPLH